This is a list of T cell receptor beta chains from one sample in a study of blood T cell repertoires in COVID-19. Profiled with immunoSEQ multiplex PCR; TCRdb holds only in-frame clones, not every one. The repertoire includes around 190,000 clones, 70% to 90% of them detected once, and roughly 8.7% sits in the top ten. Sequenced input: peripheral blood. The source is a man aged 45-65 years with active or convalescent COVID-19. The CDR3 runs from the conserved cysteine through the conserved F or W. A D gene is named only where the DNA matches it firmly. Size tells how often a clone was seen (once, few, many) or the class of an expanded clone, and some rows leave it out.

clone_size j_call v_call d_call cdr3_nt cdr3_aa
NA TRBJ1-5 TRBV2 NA TGTGCCAGCCGCCGGGACACACAGAATTATCAGCCCCAGCATTTT CASRRDTQNYQPQHF
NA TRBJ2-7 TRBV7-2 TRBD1 TGTGCCAGCAGCGCCGGGACAGGGGGCTACGAGCAGTACTTC CASSAGTGGYEQYF
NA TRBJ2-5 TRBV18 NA TGTGCCAGCTCAGCACGACAGGAAGAAGAGACCCAGTACTTC CASSARQEEETQYF
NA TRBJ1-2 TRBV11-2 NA TGTGCCAGCAGCTTGAGCAGTTTGACTTATGGCTACACCTTC CASSLSSLTYGYTF
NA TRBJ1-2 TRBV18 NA TGTGCCAGCTCACCAGGGGCGGACTATGGCTACACCTTC CASSPGADYGYTF
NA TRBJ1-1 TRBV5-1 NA TGCGCCAGCAGCTTGGATGGGGGGGCGATCACTGAAGCTTTCTTT CASSLDGGAITEAFF
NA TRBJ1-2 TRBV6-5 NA TGTGCCAGCAGCGACTCTCTTGTGGGCTATGGCTACACCTTC CASSDSLVGYGYTF
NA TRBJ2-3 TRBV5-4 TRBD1 TGTGCCAGCAGCTTGCTTGACAGGGGGATGGATACGCAGTATTTT CASSLLDRGMDTQYF
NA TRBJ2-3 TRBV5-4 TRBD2 TGTGCCAGCAGCCCCGGACTAGGGGAAGATACGCAGTATTTT CASSPGLGEDTQYF
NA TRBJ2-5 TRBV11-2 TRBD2 TGTGCCAGCAGCTGGGGGGTGAGCGGGACGCACCATTACTTC CASSWGVSGTHHYF
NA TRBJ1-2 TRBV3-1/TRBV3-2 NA TGTGCCAGCAGCCAACGGTCCTATGGCTACACCTTC CASSQRSYGYTF
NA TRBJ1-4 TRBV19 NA TGTGCCAGTAGCGAACAGGTAGATGAAAAACTGTTTTTT CASSEQVDEKLFF
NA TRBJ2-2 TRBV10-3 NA TGTGCCATCAGTGAGTCGTTCGGAGTGGGGACAAAAAACACCGGGGAGCTGTTTTTT CAISESFGVGTKNTGELFF
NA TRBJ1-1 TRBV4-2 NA TGTGCCCCCAGCCAAGATAGGGGGGGGGTGGCTGAAGCTTTCTTT CAPSQDRGGVAEAFF
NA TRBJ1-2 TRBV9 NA TGTGCCAGCAGCGTAGTGCCGGACTATGGCTACACCTTC CASSVVPDYGYTF
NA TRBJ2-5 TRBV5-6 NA TGTGCCAGCAGCTTGGGCCCGACTCTCTCGCTTCGACAAGAGACCCAGTACTTC CASSLGPTLSLRQETQYF
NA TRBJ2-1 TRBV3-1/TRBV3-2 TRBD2 TGTGCCAGCAGGGGACTAGCGGGGGGTGAGCAGTTCTTC CASRGLAGGEQFF
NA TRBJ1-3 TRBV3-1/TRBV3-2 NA TGTGCCAGCAGCCAAGCCGGGACATTAGAATTT CASSQAGTLEF
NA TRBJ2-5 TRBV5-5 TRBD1 TGTGCCAGCAGATTGGGGGACAGGATGGAGACCCAGTACTTC CASRLGDRMETQYF
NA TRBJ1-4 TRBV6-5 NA TGTGCCAGCAGTCGAAACAAGAATGAAAAACTGTTTTTT CASSRNKNEKLFF
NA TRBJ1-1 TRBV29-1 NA TGCAGCGTTGATGAATCGGGGAACACTGAAGCTTTCTTT CSVDESGNTEAFF
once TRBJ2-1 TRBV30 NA TGTGCCTGGAGTAAAGGTTCTAGCTCCTACAATGAGCAGTTCTTC CAWSKGSSSYNEQFF
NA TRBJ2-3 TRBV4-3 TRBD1 TGCGCCAGCAGCCACAATCCGGGACAGCTATCAGATACGCAGTATTTT CASSHNPGQLSDTQYF
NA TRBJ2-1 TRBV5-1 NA TGCGCCAGCAGCTTGGATGGGAGCAGGGGCAATGAGCAGTTCTTC CASSLDGSRGNEQFF
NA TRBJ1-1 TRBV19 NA TGTGCCAGTAGTATAGATAGGGGCACTGAAGCTTTCTTT CASSIDRGTEAFF
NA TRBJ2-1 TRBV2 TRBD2 TGTGCCAGCAGTCGGGACTATGGGACCTACAATGAGCAGTTCTTC CASSRDYGTYNEQFF
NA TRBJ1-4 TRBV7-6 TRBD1 TGTGCCAGCAGCCCCACACCGAGGACAGGGGCCGCGGGTAATGAAAAACTGTTTTTT CASSPTPRTGAAGNEKLFF
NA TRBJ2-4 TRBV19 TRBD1 TGTGCCAGTAGACAACCGGGACAGGTACTAGCCAAAAACATTCAGTACTTC CASRQPGQVLAKNIQYF
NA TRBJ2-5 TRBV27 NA TGTGCCAGCAGTTTTTCCAGGGCCACTCAAGAGACCCAGTACTTC CASSFSRATQETQYF
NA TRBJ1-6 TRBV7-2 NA TGTGCCAGCAGCTTAGGGGCGCAAGTTTCACCCCTCCACTTT CASSLGAQVSPLHF
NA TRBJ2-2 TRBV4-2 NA TGTGCCAGCAGCCAAGGGGAGGCCGGGGAGCTGTTTTTT CASSQGEAGELFF
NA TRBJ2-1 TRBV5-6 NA TGTGCCAGCAGCAGTCCCGTCGGTGAGCAGTTCTTC CASSSPVGEQFF
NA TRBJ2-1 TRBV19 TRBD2 TGTGCCAGTAGCCAGGGACTAGCGGGAGTTAAACCGTTCTTC CASSQGLAGVKPFF
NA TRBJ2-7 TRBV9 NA TGTGCCAGCAGCCCATACAGGGAAAACCACGAGCAGTACTTC CASSPYRENHEQYF
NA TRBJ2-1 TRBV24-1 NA TGTGCCACCAGTGATTTGGGGACATGGGGGGGTGAGCAGTTCTTC CATSDLGTWGGEQFF
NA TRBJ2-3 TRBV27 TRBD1 TGTGCCAGCAGCCCCTATGCGACAGGGTGGACAGATACGCAGTATTTT CASSPYATGWTDTQYF
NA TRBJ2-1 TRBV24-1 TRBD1 TGTGCCACCAGTGATTTCGGACAGGGCGCGCGTTTGAATGAGCAGTTCTTC CATSDFGQGARLNEQFF
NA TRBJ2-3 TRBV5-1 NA TGCGCCAGCAGCCGCACAGGGTCAGATACGCAGTATTTT CASSRTGSDTQYF
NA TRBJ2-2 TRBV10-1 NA TGCGCCAGCAGTGAGTCGGGTCGCGCCCCGGGGACCGGGGAGCTGTTTTTT CASSESGRAPGTGELFF
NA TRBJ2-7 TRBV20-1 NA TGCAGTGCTAGTTTGCAGTCCCCCTCCTACGAGCAGTACTTC CSASLQSPSYEQYF
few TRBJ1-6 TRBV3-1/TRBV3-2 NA TGTGCCAGCAGTTTCGGGTTGTATTCACCCCTCCACTTT CASSFGLYSPLHF